The next 27 T cell receptor beta chains were all read from a single sample in a study of shared clonotypes between healthy human individuals. The assay was immunoSEQ multiplex PCR, and TCRdb's table has in-frame clones only and misses some. The sample yields around 990,000 clones, around three quarters seen once. Sequencing used memory CD4+ T cells from PBMCs. Subset described: CD45RA-negative fraction. The receptors originated from a young man in good health. Some clones in this sample may be carry-over from other donors' samples.

The rearrangement uses TRBV2 and TRBJ1-4; D is uncertain. Trimming removed 5 bases at V and 5 bases at J, with 3 bases between. CDR1 is SNHLY, CDR2 FYNNEI, per germline. The CDR3 covers 11 residues. In nucleotides, the CDR3 is TGTGCCAGCAGTAAAAATGAAAAACTGTTTTTT. It is translated as CASSKNEKLFF.

This rearrangement joins TRBV21-1 to TRBJ2-2; TRBD1, as called in the table, went unchecked against the DNA. TRBV21-1 is classified as a pseudogene. CDR3 length equals 18 residues. In nucleotides, the CDR3 is TGTGCCAGCAGCAAATCCCGGAACCGGGACAGGGGGCCCGGGGAGCTGTTTTTT. Residues: CASSKSRNRDRGPGELFF.

The genes are TRBV5-1 and TRBJ1-1; 7 nucleotides align to TRBD1. The CDR3 sequence is 15 residues long. Germline V gene sequence: CDR1 SGHRS, CDR2 YFSETQ. The J segment lost 1 base and the V segment lost 4 bases, leaving 7 bases of the junction unmatched. In DNA form, the CDR3 reads TGCGCCAGCAGCCCTCCTAGGGACAGGAACACTGAAGCTTTCTTT. Amino acid sequence: CASSPPRDRNTEAFF.

About this clone: A far larger clone is one nucleotide away, so this likely arose from a read error. This CDR3 is CASSFLGQGASRPQHF. CDR3 nucleotides: TGTGCCAGCAGCTTCCTGGGACAGGGGGCGAGTCGGCCCCAGCATTTT. The gene calls are TRBV7-2 and TRBJ1-5, with TRBD1 identical over 12 bases. This CDR3 comprises 16 residues. Germline CDR1 SGHTA, CDR2 FQGNSA. Losses at the gene ends were 3 bases for V and 9 bases for J; bases not matched to a gene: 9.

A few counts support this clone. The sample holds other DNA sequences that translate to the same CDR3. The chain uses TRBV30 and TRBJ1-5, with D tentatively TRBD1 (6 bases). The V gene lost 1 base and the J gene lost 2 bases, with 6 bases spanning the gap. The CDR3 length is 13 residues. From germline, CDR1 is GTSNPN and CDR2 SVGIG (reference sequence). The CDR3 loop reads CAWSGQGNQPQHF. DNA for the CDR3: TGTGCCTGGAGTGGACAGGGCAATCAGCCCCAGCATTTT.

The J gene is TRBJ2-1, the V gene TRBV19, with TRBD2 matching 9 bases. The CDR3 covers 15 residues. Germline values: CDR1 LNHDA, CDR2 SQIVND (reference sequence). Trimming cost V 6 bases and J 9 bases; bases outside gene matches: 12. For the CDR3, the DNA is TGTGCCAGTAGACACCTAGCGGGGCCCTATGGTGAGCAGTTCTTC. Amino acid sequence: CASRHLAGPYGEQFF.

As for this clone: Sequence at one end of the junction differs from germline and may be a read error. Other nucleotide sequences from this sample produce the same CDR3. The chain joins TRBV19 to TRBJ2-7, with D hard to call. Per the germline V gene, CDR1 is LNHDA and CDR2 is SQIVND (reference sequence). This CDR3 is built from 15 residues. In DNA, the CDR3 is TGTGCCAGTAGTCCCCGGCTCCAACCCTCCTACGAACAGTACTTC. As protein: CASSPRLQPSYEQYF. Full variable domain (remainder filled in from reference TRBV19 and TRBJ2-7): DGGITQSPKYLFRKEGQNVTLSCEQNLNHDAMYWYRQDPGQGLRLIYYSQIVNDFQKGDIAEGYSVSREKKESFPLTVTSAQKNPTAFYLCASSPRLQPSYEQYFGPGTRLTVT.

The sample holds one count of this clone. The rearrangement links TRBV5-4 to TRBJ2-1; 10 bases align to TRBD1. Germline V gene sequence: CDR1 SGHNT, CDR2 YYREEE (reference sequence). V shed 1 base, J shed 3 bases, and the junction held 7 bases outside the gene matches. This CDR3 comprises 17 residues. CDR3 loop: CASSLLGTGVGYNEQFF. DNA for the CDR3: TGTGCCAGCAGCTTGCTCGGGACAGGGGTAGGCTACAATGAGCAGTTCTTC.

The chain recombines TRBV28 with TRBJ2-7; TRBD2 aligns across 7 bases. The CDR3 is made up of 17 amino acids. The V gene's germline CDR1 is MDHEN and CDR2 SYDVKM. After removal of 10 bases from V and 1 base from J, the junction contained 19 bases not matched to a gene. This CDR3 reads CATHGGSFALTSYEQYF. The CDR3 DNA sequence: TGTGCCACACATGGCGGGAGTTTCGCCCTTACATCCTACGAGCAGTACTTC.

This chain links TRBV21-1 with TRBJ2-7; TRBD1, the table's D call, lacks a check against the DNA. TRBV21-1 is tagged as a pseudogene. CDR3 size: 13 residues. CDR3 loop: CASSTPQGCEQYF. In nucleotides, the CDR3 is TGTGCCAGCAGCACTCCACAGGGGTGCGAGCAGTACTTC.

This clone was detected ten times or more. This chain links TRBV4-2 with TRBJ2-1; 12 bases are shared with TRBD2. The CDR3 has 16 amino acids. The junction had 9 bases not matched to a gene; V was cut back by 4 bases and J by 8 bases. Germline assignment: CDR1 LGHNA and CDR2 YNFKEQ. CDR3: CASSRQTSGSLHEQFF. For the CDR3, the DNA is TGTGCCAGCAGCCGCCAGACTAGCGGGAGTCTGCATGAGCAGTTCTTC.

The chain carries TRBV28 and TRBJ1-5; D call uncertain. This CDR3 spans 15 amino acids. Deletions cut 1 base from V and 6 bases from J, with 13 bases between. CDR1 and CDR2 (germline): MDHEN, SYDVKM. The CDR3 loop is CASSLFGLGTQPQHF. CDR3 nucleotides: TGTGCCAGCAGTTTATTTGGTCTGGGTACTCAGCCCCAGCATTTT.

CDR3 DNA sequence: TGCAGCGTTTCTGGGCCTGGGGCCAACGTCCTGACTTTC. The encoded protein is CSVSGPGANVLTF. The J gene is TRBJ2-6, the V gene TRBV29-1, with D unresolved. Trimming removed 5 bases at V and 2 bases at J, with 7 bases between. The germline gives CDR1 SQVTM, CDR2 ANQGSEA. The CDR3 consists of 13 residues.

The chain uses TRBV18 and TRBJ1-4; 7 bases are shared with TRBD1. V shed 4 bases and J 5 bases; nucleotides not matched to a gene: 10. This CDR3 has 16 amino acids. In germline, CDR1 is KGHSH, CDR2 LQKENI. The CDR3 protein is CASSLGAGTVNEKLFF. CDR3 DNA sequence: TGTGCCAGCTCACTGGGCGCCGGGACAGTAAATGAAAAACTGTTTTTT.

The V and J genes are TRBV14 and TRBJ2-7; 12 positions match TRBD2. The germline CDR1 and CDR2 sequences are SGHDN and FVKESK. V shed 5 bases, J shed 4 bases, and the junction held 9 bases outside the gene matches. The CDR3 runs 16 residues. CDR3 region: CASSDRGTSGRYEQYF. The CDR3 region has the DNA TGTGCCAGCAGCGACAGAGGGACTAGCGGGCGGTACGAGCAGTACTTC.

V and J are TRBV11-2 and TRBJ2-6; 7 bases align to TRBD1. Per the germline V gene, CDR1 is SGHAT and CDR2 is FQNNGV. This CDR3 spans 16 amino acids. J was trimmed by 10 bases and V by 4 bases; bases with no gene match: 13. The CDR3 loop reads CASSSIQGEGSNVLTF. CDR3 nucleotides: TGTGCCAGCAGCTCCATTCAGGGGGAAGGGTCTAACGTCCTGACTTTC.

As regards this clone: Other DNA sequences in this specimen translate into the identical CDR3. The rearrangement links TRBV5-1 to TRBJ1-6, with TRBD1 identical over 8 bases. Trimming removed 4 bases from V and 7 bases from J; junction bases left unmatched: 4. Looked up from germline, CDR1 is SGHRS and CDR2 is YFSETQ. The CDR3 is made up of 14 amino acids. The CDR3 loop reads CASSPGQGNSPLHF. Here the CDR3 DNA reads TGCGCCAGCAGCCCAGGACAGGGAAATTCACCCCTCCACTTT.

In this sample, this clone turned up many times. J is TRBJ1-5 and V is TRBV2, with 8 bases fitting TRBD1. Germline lookup yields CDR1 SNHLY and CDR2 FYNNEI. The V gene end was trimmed by 4 bases and the J gene end by 5 bases; junction bases not matched to a gene: 4. The CDR3 has 14 amino acids. The DNA of the CDR3 is TGTGCCAGCAGTGTTGACAGGGGTGATCAGCCCCAGCATTTT. It is translated as CASSVDRGDQPQHF.

This chain links TRBV5-5 with TRBJ2-5, with D perhaps matching TRBD1 (5 bases). Trimming shortened V by 0 bases and J by 7 bases, and 13 bases separated the two germline ends. The CDR3 has 14 amino acids. Per germline, CDR1 SGHKS and CDR2 YYEKEE (reference sequence). CDR3 sequence reads: CASSLEGHLGTQYF. The CDR3 nucleotides read TGTGCCAGCAGCTTGGAGGGGCACCTAGGGACCCAGTACTTC.

The V gene is TRBV5-1, the J gene TRBJ1-1; tentatively, D is TRBD1 (6 bases). Germline CDR1 SGHRS, CDR2 YFSETQ. This CDR3 region has 14 residues. With 6 bases removed from V and 2 bases from J, the gap between germline ends came to 14 bases. The CDR3 sequence is CASTGVGGNTEAFF. Here the CDR3 DNA reads TGCGCCAGCACCGGAGTAGGGGGAAACACTGAAGCTTTCTTT.

This clone was detected a few times. The chain links TRBV2 to TRBJ2-3; 9 nucleotides line up with TRBD1. The germline CDR1 and CDR2 sequences are SNHLY and FYNNEI. Trimming removed 6 bases from V and 5 bases from J; junction bases left unmatched: 6. This CDR3 is 14 amino acids long. The CDR3 nucleotides read TGTGCCAGCAGGCCGGGACAGGGATTAGATACGCAGTATTTT. Residues: CASRPGQGLDTQYF.

This chain links TRBV19 with TRBJ1-2; D uncertain. The CDR3 totals 19 residues. CDR1 is LNHDA, CDR2 SQIVND, per germline (reference sequence). Deletions cut 5 bases from V and 0 bases from J, with 25 bases between. In DNA form, the CDR3 reads TGTGCCAGTAGTCCAGCCGCCCCATTCTCGGGGTCAGCTAACTATGGCTACACCTTC. It is translated as CASSPAAPFSGSANYGYTF. The whole variable domain, remainder taken from reference TRBV19 and TRBJ1-2, is DGGITQSPKYLFRKEGQNVTLSCEQNLNHDAMYWYRQDPGQGLRLIYYSQIVNDFQKGDIAEGYSVSREKKESFPLTVTSAQKNPTAFYLCASSPAAPFSGSANYGYTFGSGTRLTVV.

This sequence joins TRBV28 and TRBJ2-7; TRBD1 is a possible D gene (6 bases). Trimming cost V 8 bases and J 3 bases, with 14 bases left between them. The CDR3 spans 13 residues. CDR1 and CDR2 (germline): MDHEN, SYDVKM. Here the CDR3 DNA reads TGTGCCAGCGGACCGGACAGAAACTACGAGCAGTACTTC. Translated, it gives CASGPDRNYEQYF. Filled out from reference TRBV28 and TRBJ2-7, the complete variable domain reads DVKVTQSSRYLVKRTGEKVFLECVQDMDHENMFWYRQDPGLGLRLIYFSYDVKMKEKGDIPEGYSVSREKKERFSLILESASTNQTSMYLCASGPDRNYEQYFGPGTRLTVT.

The rearrangement uses TRBV10-3 and TRBJ1-5; D is undetermined. Germline V gene sequence: CDR1 ENHRY, CDR2 SYGVKD. The ends were cut back, 4 bases at V and 2 bases at J, with 15 bases in the middle. The CDR3 is 16 amino acids. The CDR3 is CAISGGGAGGNQPQHF. The CDR3 nucleotides read TGTGCCATCAGTGGGGGAGGTGCTGGGGGCAATCAGCCCCAGCATTTT.

Remarks on this clone: This CDR3 is also generated by other DNA sequences in the sample. DNA of the CDR3: TGTGCCAGCAGTTTATGGGGATACGAGCAGTACTTC. Its translation: CASSLWGYEQYF. The chain carries TRBV28 and TRBJ2-7; D gene unclear. Trimming pared 0 bases from V and 4 bases from J, leaving 4 bases between. The CDR3 has 12 residues. Germline V lookup: CDR1 MDHEN, CDR2 SYDVKM.

J is TRBJ2-7 and V is TRBV13, with a tentative D call TRBD1 (6 bases). Deletions cut 5 bases from V and 3 bases from J, with 17 bases between. In germline, CDR1 is PRHDT, CDR2 FYEKMQ (reference sequence). The CDR3 has 15 amino acids. CDR3 sequence: CASSPFRTAFYEQYF. In DNA, the CDR3 is TGTGCCAGCAGCCCTTTCAGGACAGCATTCTACGAGCAGTACTTC.

The chain employs TRBV6-1 and TRBJ2-5, with no clear D. CDR1 is MNHNS, CDR2 SASEGT, per germline. With 10 bases removed from V and 2 bases from J, the gap between germline ends came to 8 bases. This CDR3 is 11 amino acids long. Here the CDR3 DNA reads TGTGCCACACGATGGCAAGAGACCCAGTACTTC. The encoded protein is CATRWQETQYF.